The rows below give T cell receptor beta chains drawn from one sample of a study of human T cells and chemical hapten exposure. TCRdb recomputed calls from the reads with MiXCR, one row per CDR3 protein. The data show around 120,000 distinct CDR3 sequences, with over 6.5% seen just once and 1.4% held by the top ten. Sequenced input: whole blood. The origin of the receptors is a human donor in good health. Some clones in this sample may be carry-over from other donors' samples. Both conserved end residues are part of each CDR3. A D gene is named only where the DNA matches it firmly.

V	D	CDR3
TRBV19	TRBD2	CASSIWGGETQYF
TRBV25-1	-	CASSESGVLAETQYF
TRBV6-5	-	CASHPGESYNEQFF
TRBV11-1	-	CASSSPVFWPEQFF
TRBV5-1	TRBD2	CASSPGLAGLSYEQYF
TRBV15	-	CATLTVAGELFF
TRBV6-5	-	CASSARAFSEPQHF
TRBV4-1	TRBD2	CASRSVPAGAEGNIQYF
TRBV11-2	TRBD1	CASSWDRGSNTGELFF
TRBV20-1	-	CSARGTNTEAFF
TRBV14	-	CASSPILQVLVSGANVLTF
TRBV29-1	TRBD1	CSVEDPRTGGDTQYF
TRBV5-1	TRBD1	CASTRDRGRVINEQYF
TRBV20-1	-	CSALIETQYF
TRBV10-3	-	CAISADWGRERYEQYF
TRBV12-3/TRBV12-4	-	CASSPASAGRGTDTQYF
TRBV12-3/TRBV12-4	-	CASRNTGSNQPQHF
TRBV6-1	TRBD1	CASSGEGTVTGELFF
TRBV20-1	TRBD2	CSARDLRGGPYEQYF
TRBV27	TRBD2	CASSSRRRGLAARSYNEQFF
TRBV7-6	-	CASSLAASPPRNEQFF
TRBV20-1	TRBD2	CSASDVSGNDTYEQYF
TRBV18	-	CASSPLETQYF
TRBV5-1	-	CASSYDTGINEKLFF
TRBV2	-	CAVRDSQLGEQYF